The present T cell receptor beta chain was sequenced within a study of CXCR3-negative and CXCR3-positive naive CD8 T cells. About the research overall: Roughly 135 million TRB reads were obtained overall (about 1.5 +/- 0.3 million per library). Whole-study results and caveats: TRB CDR3s were more hydrophobic in CXCR3-positive than in CXCR3-negative naive cells. Most assays used freshly isolated PBMCs, as cryopreservation partially reduced CXCR3.

Among CD8+ T cells, naive ones were CD45RO-CCR7+CD27+CD95-. On this clonotype itself: Antigen unknown.

The CDR3 is made up of 11 amino acids. 5' RACE with UMI labels generated the TRB cDNA libraries. TCRdb reprocessed the 5' RACE reads, keeping one entry per CDR3 protein, no DNA. The repertoire shows about 110,000 distinct CDR3 sequences; the top ten hold approximately 0.38%. This sequence was found in a human donor in good health. Some clones in this sample may be carry-over from other donors' samples. Material: naive CXCR3+ CD8+ T cells from blood. Sample subset: CD45RO-CCR7+CD27+CD95- naive CD8+ T cells expressing CXCR3 (TNR3+). The rearrangement links TRBV12-3 or TRBV12-4 to TRBJ1-2. CDR3 in amino acids: CASREGYGYTF.